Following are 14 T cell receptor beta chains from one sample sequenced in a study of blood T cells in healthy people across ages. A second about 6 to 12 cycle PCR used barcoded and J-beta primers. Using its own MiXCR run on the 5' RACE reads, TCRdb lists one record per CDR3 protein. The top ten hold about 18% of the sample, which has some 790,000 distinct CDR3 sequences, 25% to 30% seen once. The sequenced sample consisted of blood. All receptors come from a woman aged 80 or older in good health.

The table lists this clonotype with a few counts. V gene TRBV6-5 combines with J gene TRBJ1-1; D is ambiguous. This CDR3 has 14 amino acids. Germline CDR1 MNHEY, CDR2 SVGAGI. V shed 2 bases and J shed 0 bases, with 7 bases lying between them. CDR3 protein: CASSYGRMNTEAFF. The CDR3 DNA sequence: TGTGCCAGCAGTTACGGGCGGATGAACACTGAAGCTTTCTTT.

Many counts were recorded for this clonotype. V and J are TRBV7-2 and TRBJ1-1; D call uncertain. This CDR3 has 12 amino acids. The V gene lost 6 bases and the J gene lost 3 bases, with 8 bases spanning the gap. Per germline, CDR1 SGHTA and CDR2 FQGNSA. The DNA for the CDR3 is TGTGCCAGCAGTACACGGCACACTGAAGCTTTCTTT. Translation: CASSTRHTEAFF.

As DNA, the CDR3 is TGCAGTGCTAGCGAAAGACAGTATGGCTACACCTTC. It yields the protein CSASERQYGYTF. This rearrangement joins TRBV20-1 to TRBJ1-2; D may be TRBD1 (5 bases). Germline V lookup: CDR1 DFQATT, CDR2 SNEGSKA (reference sequence). CDR3 size: 12 residues. Trimming pared 3 bases from V and 5 bases from J, leaving 10 bases between.

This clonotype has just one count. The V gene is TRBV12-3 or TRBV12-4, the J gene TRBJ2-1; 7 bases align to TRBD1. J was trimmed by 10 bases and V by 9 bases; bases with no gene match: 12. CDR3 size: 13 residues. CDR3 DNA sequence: TGTGCCAGTAGCTCCGGGACAGCCTACGAGCAGTTCTTC. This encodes CASSSGTAYEQFF.

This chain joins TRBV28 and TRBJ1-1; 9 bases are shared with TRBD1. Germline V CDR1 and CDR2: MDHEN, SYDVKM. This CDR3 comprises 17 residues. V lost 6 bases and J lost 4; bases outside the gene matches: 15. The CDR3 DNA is TGTGCCAGCAGCCAACCGGGACAGGGTTGGAGTGGCACTGAAGCTTTCTTT. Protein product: CASSQPGQGWSGTEAFF.

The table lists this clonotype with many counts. CDR3 DNA: TGTGCCAGCAGTACGGGACAGGGGGGGAATGAGCAGTTCTTC. As protein: CASSTGQGGNEQFF. The chain recombines TRBV6-2 or TRBV6-3 with TRBJ2-1, with 11 bases fitting TRBD1. The V gene end was trimmed by 5 bases and the J gene end by 7 bases; junction bases not matched to a gene: 4. Germline CDR1 is MNHEY and CDR2 is SVGEGT. This CDR3 comprises 14 residues.

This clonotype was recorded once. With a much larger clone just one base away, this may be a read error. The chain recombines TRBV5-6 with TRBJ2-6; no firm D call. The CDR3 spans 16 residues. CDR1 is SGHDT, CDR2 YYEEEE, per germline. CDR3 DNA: TGTACCAGCAGCCCACTACAAGGGCCCGGGGCCAACGTCCTGACTTTC. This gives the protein CTSSPLQGPGANVLTF.

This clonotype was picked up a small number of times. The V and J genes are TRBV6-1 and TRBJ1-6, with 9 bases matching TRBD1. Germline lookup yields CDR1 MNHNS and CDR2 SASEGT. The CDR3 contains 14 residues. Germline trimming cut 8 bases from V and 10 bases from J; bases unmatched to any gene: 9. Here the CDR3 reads CASDPDRGNSPLHF. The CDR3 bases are TGTGCCAGCGATCCGGACAGGGGAAACTCACCCCTCCACTTT.

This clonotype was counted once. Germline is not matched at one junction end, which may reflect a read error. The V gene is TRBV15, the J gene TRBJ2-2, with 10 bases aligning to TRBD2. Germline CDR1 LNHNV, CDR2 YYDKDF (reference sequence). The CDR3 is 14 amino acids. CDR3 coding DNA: TGTGCCACCATAGCGGGGGGTTCGCCCGGGGAGCGGTTTTTT. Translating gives CATIAGGSPGERFF. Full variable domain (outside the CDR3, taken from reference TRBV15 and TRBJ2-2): DAMVIQNPRYQVTQFGKPVTLSCSQTLNHNVMYWYQQKSSQAPKLLFHYYDKDFNNEADTPDNFQSRRPNTSFCFLDIRSPGLGDTAMYLCATIAGGSPGERFFGEGSRLTVL.

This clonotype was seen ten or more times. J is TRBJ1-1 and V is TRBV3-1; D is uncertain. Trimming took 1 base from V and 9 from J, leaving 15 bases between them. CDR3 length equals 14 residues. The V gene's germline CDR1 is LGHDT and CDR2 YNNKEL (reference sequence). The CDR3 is CASSQAVFETQAFF. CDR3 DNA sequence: TGTGCCAGCAGCCAAGCCGTCTTTGAGACACAAGCTTTCTTT.

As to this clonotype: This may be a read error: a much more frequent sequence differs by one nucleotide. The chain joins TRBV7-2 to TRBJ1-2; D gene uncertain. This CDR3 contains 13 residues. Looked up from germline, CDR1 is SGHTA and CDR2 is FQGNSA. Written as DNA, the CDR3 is TGTGCCAGCAGCTTAGTAGGGTTGGGTGGCTGCACCTTC. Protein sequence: CASSLVGLGGCTF.

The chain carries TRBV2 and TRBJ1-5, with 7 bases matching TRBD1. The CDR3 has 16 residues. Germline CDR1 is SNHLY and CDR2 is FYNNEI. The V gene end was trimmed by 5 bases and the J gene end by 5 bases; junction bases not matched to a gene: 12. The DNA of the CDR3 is TGTGCCAGCAGTAATCCGACAGGGTTGGGGTATCAGCCCCAGCATTTT. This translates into CASSNPTGLGYQPQHF.

The CDR3 here is CSARRTSDFYEQYF. As DNA, the CDR3 is TGCAGTGCTAGACGGACTAGCGACTTCTACGAGCAGTACTTC. V and J are TRBV20-1 and TRBJ2-7; 9 positions match TRBD2. This CDR3 is 14 amino acids long. CDR1 and CDR2 from the germline V gene are DFQATT and SNEGSKA (reference sequence). Losses at the gene ends were 2 bases for V and 3 bases for J; bases not matched to a gene: 5.

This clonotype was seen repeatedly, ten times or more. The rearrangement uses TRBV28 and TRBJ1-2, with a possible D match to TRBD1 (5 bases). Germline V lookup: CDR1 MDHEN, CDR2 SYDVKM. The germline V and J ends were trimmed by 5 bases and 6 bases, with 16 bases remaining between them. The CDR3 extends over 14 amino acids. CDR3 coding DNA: TGTGCCAGCAGTGCGGACACTCAGTCCAATGGCTACACCTTC. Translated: CASSADTQSNGYTF.